This T cell receptor (beta chain) was identified during a study of cytomegalovirus exposure and HLA in healthy donors (TCRdb year 2017). Broadly, across the study: An earlier analysis of more than 550 of the donors reported 276 Gb of sequence data and 95 million to 140 million unique TCR beta sequences obtained from roughly 180 million T cells. About 280 gigabases of sequencing data and 70 million to 100 million unique TCR sequences made up an early release that covered some 640 HLA-typed donors. Of the 300 to 400 genotyped donors, around 81% fell in the genetic ancestry cluster associated with self-reported Caucasian donors. The study was designed to test whether signatures of past pathogen exposure could be identified by cataloging public T cell receptors. The study profiled the T cell repertoires of about 640 subjects by immunosequencing and related them to cytomegalovirus serostatus. Besides the first cohort of 550 to 750 subjects, a separate validation cohort made up of 90 to 150 different subjects was used. High-throughput TCR immunosequencing, statistical association of individual TCRs with disease status, and machine learning were combined to predict cytomegalovirus infection status. In a later analysis, previously published TCR beta repertoires from 666 donors were re-analyzed and high-resolution HLA genotyping was added so that TCR occurrence patterns could be studied. In the later analysis, no new phenotypic data were used to find candidate immune exposures; instead, reliance was placed on TCR beta sequences and their occurrence across donors. An earlier analysis of 587 of the donors used high-throughput TCR beta sequencing to judge whether each TCR beta V gene segment behaved as functional or pseudogenic. Donor age, sex, ethnicity and CMV serostatus were collected together with the repertoire data. Genome-wide SNP genotypes for about 60% of the 666 donors were used in a later genetic analysis, which treated that subset as a discovery cohort. Every repertoire in the discovery cohort had been generated on one and the same sequencing platform. Class I and class II HLA loci were covered by the typing at four-digit resolution. The number of typed donors differed by locus: about 629-630 for A, B, C, DRB1 and DQB1; some 500 for DQA1; approximately 600 for DPA1; and some 470 for DPB1. Because of strong linkage in the cohort, five DR-DQ haplotypes were treated as single units for association and clustering. On average, 235,054 unique TCR beta nucleotide sequences were sequenced per donor among about 400 genotyped donors of the cohort, with roughly 20% of those sequences being non-productive.

The CDR3 holds 14 amino acids from the cysteine to the phenylalanine. The read is trimmed to its CDR3 DNA, 42 bases read in frame from base 1. As encoded in the germline V gene, CDR1 is SGHTA while CDR2 is FQGNSA. Trimming costs V 7 bases and J 4 bases, and their ends lie 17 bases apart. The count of this clone is one. Its specific antigen is unknown. No base quality information exists; no much larger clone differs at one position. Broad study findings and their caveats: According to the authors, the approach could potentially be generalized to other disease states and immunological phenotypes. Broadly in line with IMGT annotations, most TCR beta V segments showed up in productive rearrangements about 90% or about 30% of the time in an earlier analysis of 587 of the donors. Only TCR beta chains were sequenced in this cohort, and the absence of alpha or paired-chain data limited detectable features. In vitro tests confirmed that a few of the cytomegalovirus-associated TCR beta chains recognize cytomegalovirus antigens. While some public TCRs were present in many individuals, most TCR sequences turned up only very rarely across donors. The 87-base-pair reads could not distinguish some IMGT-functional V segments, including TRBV6-2 and TRBV6-3, so those segments were excluded. In a later genetic analysis, fewer N-insertions in productive TCRs were reported among donors in an Asian-associated ancestry cluster than the roughly 710-donor mean. In both the original and validation cohorts, the classifier was reported to diagnose cytomegalovirus status with high specificity and sensitivity. The presence/absence analyses assumed that sequencing depth was roughly uniform across donors, and that assumption may not be true. The earlier analysis of some 540 of the donors excluded some 15 rarely observed V segments, including chromosome 9 orphons, because counts were too low. A later analysis associated 15,000 or so TCR beta sequences with specific HLA alleles at a false discovery rate of 0.05. Linkage disequilibrium might explain the correlated functional status among segregating V segments, but an unknown experimental factor could not be ruled out. Most CMV-associated TCR beta chains appeared to be HLA-restricted in a later analysis, and the HLA associations seemed to be driven largely by CMV exposure. CMV serostatus was the only immune exposure information available for the cohort. When HLA alleles, especially DR and DQ, strongly co-occurred, attributing TCR associations to individual alleles was difficult. In a later analysis, TCR association rates were found to vary across HLA loci, with the most associated TCRs seen for DRB1 alleles and the fewest for HLA-C alleles. A later analysis found that HLA-associated TCR beta chains were more clonally expanded and had lower generation probabilities than equally common non-associated chains. V-gene and J-gene trimming of TCR beta chains was associated with a missense DCLRE1C variant in a later genetic analysis, and the association was replicated in an independent cohort. Because HLA typing was unavailable for some donors at each locus, only the typed subset was used in association tests. A group of highly shared sequence variants was considered likely to be a technical artifact of the sequencing pipeline. The study listed 150 to 200 TCR beta chains as associated with cytomegalovirus. A later analysis reported that several top co-occurrence clusters appeared linked to parvovirus B19, influenza, CMV and Epstein-Barr virus. A further reported finding was that TCR beta sequences accurately predicted the HLA-A and HLA-B alleles for most subjects in the first cohort.

Receptor amplification or capture employed the immunoSEQ multiplex PCR assay. The multiplex PCR relied on a mix of 60 forward primers for TCR Vbeta segments and 13 reverse primers for TCR Jbeta segments. The CDR3 region of rearranged TCR beta genes was amplified from genomic DNA with a multiplex PCR assay. On the Illumina HiSeq System, the amplified TCR beta libraries were sequenced as 87-base-pair reads. Processing in the source paper ran as follows. Across the 500 to 750 repertoires, a later analysis counted about 81 million unique TCR beta chains, roughly 11 million of which were shared by at least two donors. To remove PCR and sequencing errors, raw reads were error-corrected and collapsed into unique sequences using a nearest-neighbor algorithm that merged closely related sequences. Alignment of CDR3 sequences to IMGT reference sequences was used to assign V, D and J gene segments. For a sequence to be retained, a match of at least six nucleotides to both a V gene segment and a J gene segment was required. Rearrangements were called productive when the CDR3 lacked stop codons and stayed in frame with V and J; all others were non-productive. CDR3 was defined according to IMGT convention as the region running from the second conserved V-encoded cysteine to the conserved J-encoded phenylalanine. The earlier analysis of fewer than 750 of the donors excluded sequences that lacked an unambiguous match to a single V gene segment. In an earlier analysis of 587 of the donors, V segments were called functional above 56.7% productive rearrangements and were called segregating when the between-donor standard deviation exceeded 5%. A statistical classification framework was developed to diagnose cytomegalovirus status using the catalog of TCR beta chain sequences. In a later analysis, V and J genes were assigned by comparing TCR nucleotide sequences against IMGT/GENE-DB human TR gene sequences. The TCRdist pipeline was used in a later analysis to assign CDR3 sequences and most-parsimonious VDJ recombination scenarios. In a later analysis, each TCR beta chain was defined by its CDR3 amino acid sequence together with its V-gene family, and reads without a unique V-gene family were excluded. As a way to deal with suspected cross-contamination and a sequencing artifact, a later analysis dropped 450 to 700 nucleotide sequences that were highly shared and had low generation probability. In a later analysis, a clonal expansion index was calculated for each public chain from normalized within-repertoire ranks of inferred template counts. In a later analysis, generation probabilities were computed with a VDJ recombination model fitted to out-of-frame rearrangements, and the resulting probabilities were checked against IGoR. Hypergeometric tests were used in a later analysis to score TCR-TCR, TCR-HLA and TCR-CMV co-occurrence, with a repertoire-size bias correction applied to the TCR pairs. False discovery rates were estimated in a later analysis by permuting HLA or CMV assignments 20 times. In a later analysis, co-occurring TCRs were grouped using DBSCAN, and TCRdist sequence similarity was added for clustering within HLA-allele-positive subsets. Repertoires with fewer than 30,000 or more than 120,000 public chains, plus five repertoires with anomalous nucleotide sharing, were excluded from co-occurrence clustering. Entries here come from immuneACCESS through TCRdb and include only in-frame sequences with V and J called. Some clones fail to appear in such tables; in the studies checked, an unresolved V gene covers under half of the shortfall, and the cause of the remainder is unknown. That table furnishes V, J and clone size, whereas the DNA furnished D and trimming. Within this sample are some 120,000 clones, with 80% of them counted one time only. The ten largest account for roughly 3.5% of the sample.

In total, over 600 healthy bone marrow donors made up the cohort. All cohort members were sampled while nominally healthy, although unrecorded immune exposures were likely present. The donor was CMV seronegative and belonged to the group of over 300 seronegative cohort members. A peripheral blood sample was provided by each donor, and peripheral blood mononuclear cells were used for TCR beta sequencing. Genomic DNA was extracted from the blood cell samples with the Qiagen DNeasy Blood Extraction Kit. This sequence originates from a male donor in good health and CMV-seronegative. The source material was PBMCs. This chain is built from TRBV7-2 and TRBJ2-7, with the identity of the D gene unclear. Here is the DNA: TGTGCCAGCACAGGAAACTTAGTCTCTTACGAGCAGTACTTC. Its protein reads: CASTGNLVSYEQYF.